This T cell receptor beta chain was sequenced during a study of shared clonotypes between healthy human individuals. Turning to the study itself: Serving as donors were a couple of women and a few men, whose ages spanned 18 to 49.

Trimming took off 6 bases at V and 6 bases at J, with 8 bases between the two ends. This CDR3 comprises 12 residues. The germline CDR1 and CDR2 sequences are MNHEY and SVGAGI. Produced via immunoSEQ multiplex PCR; TCRdb's table is partial and in-frame only. The sample lists around 2.1 million clones; 90% to 96% were seen once. The sequenced material came from naive CD4+ T cells sorted from blood. The subset is: CD45RA+ positively selected. The chain employs TRBV6-5 and TRBJ2-2; D is unclear. This receptor was obtained from a man aged 18 to 30 in good health. The CDR3 sequence: CASSRSPGELFF. The CDR3 DNA sequence: TGTGCCAGCAGCCGGAGCCCCGGGGAGCTGTTTTTT.